Sequencing of this T cell receptor beta chain was carried out in a study of cytomegalovirus exposure and HLA in healthy donors. The PCR used 60 Vbeta and 13 Jbeta primers. Measured with immunoSEQ multiplex PCR; TCRdb has only the in-frame clones, and not every one. Among under 45,000 clones listed, roughly 80% were seen once. This clone has only a few counts. Its cognate antigen is unknown. General study results and limits: In a later analysis, an Asian-associated ancestry cluster reportedly showed fewer N-insertions than the approximately 610-donor mean.

This CDR3 spans 14 amino acids. Germline V gene sequence: CDR1 MDHEN, CDR2 SYDVKM. The junction had 8 bases not matched to a gene; V was cut back by 6 bases and J by 5 bases. The V call is TRBV28, the J call TRBJ2-3; 7 bases match TRBD1. The source material was PBMCs. This sequence originates from a man younger than 45 in good health and CMV-seronegative. CDR3 amino acids: CASSKTGRIDTQYF. The DNA for the CDR3 is TGTGCCAGCAGCAAGACAGGGAGAATAGATACGCAGTATTTT.